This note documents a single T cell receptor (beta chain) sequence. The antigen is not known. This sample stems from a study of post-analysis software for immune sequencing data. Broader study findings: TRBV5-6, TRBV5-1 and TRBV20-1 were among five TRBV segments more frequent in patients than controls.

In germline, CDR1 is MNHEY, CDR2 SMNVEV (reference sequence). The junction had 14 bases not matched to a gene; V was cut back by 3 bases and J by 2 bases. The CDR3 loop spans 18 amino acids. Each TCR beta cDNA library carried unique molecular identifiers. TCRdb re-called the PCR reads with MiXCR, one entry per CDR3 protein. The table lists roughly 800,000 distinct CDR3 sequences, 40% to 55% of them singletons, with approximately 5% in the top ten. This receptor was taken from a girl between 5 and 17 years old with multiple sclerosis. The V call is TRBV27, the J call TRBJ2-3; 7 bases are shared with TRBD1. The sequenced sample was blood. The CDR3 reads CASSLKGYKTGNTDTQYF. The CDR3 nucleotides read TGTGCCAGCAGTTTGAAGGGATATAAGACAGGGAACACAGATACGCAGTATTTT.